A selection of T cell receptor beta chains follows, all from one sample in a study of blood T cell repertoires in COVID-19. Sequencing used immunoSEQ multiplex PCR; TCRdb keeps in-frame clones, though not all of them. This sample has some 120,000 clones, with 86% found just once. Sequencing used peripheral blood. The receptors stem from a human donor in a cohort sampled during active COVID-19. CDR3s include the opening cysteine and the closing phenylalanine or tryptophan. A D gene is named only where the DNA matches it firmly. Expanded clones are given a class, and other clones once, few, many or no size at all.

D gene,clone size,V gene,J gene,CDR3 protein,CDR3 DNA
NA,NA,TRBV28,TRBJ1-4,CASSLKTPNEKLFF,TGTGCCAGCAGTTTAAAGACTCCAAATGAAAAACTGTTTTTT
NA,once,TRBV30,TRBJ2-4,CAWSVQPLAKNIQYF,TGTGCCTGGAGTGTACAACCCCTAGCCAAAAACATTCAGTACTTC
NA,NA,TRBV4-1,TRBJ2-7,CASSQVTGSGEQYF,TGCGCCAGCAGCCAAGTTACAGGGTCGGGCGAGCAGTACTTC
TRBD1,NA,TRBV4-1,TRBJ1-2,CASSRTGNGYTF,TGCGCCAGCAGTCGGACAGGGAACGGCTACACCTTC
NA,NA,TRBV9,TRBJ1-1,CASSPLSQTGPNTEAFF,TGTGCCAGCAGCCCACTCAGCCAGACAGGCCCGAACACTGAAGCTTTCTTT
TRBD1,NA,TRBV6-6,TRBJ1-2,CATTHQQGALEGYTF,TGTGCCACCACGCATCAACAGGGGGCCCTCGAGGGCTACACCTTC
NA,NA,TRBV4-3,TRBJ2-7,CASSQDRVQGYEQYF,TGCGCCAGCAGCCAAGATAGGGTGCAGGGTTACGAGCAGTACTTC
NA,NA,TRBV6-5,TRBJ1-5,CASSQGRSNQPQHF,TGTGCCAGCAGCCAGGGTAGGAGCAATCAGCCCCAGCATTTT
NA,NA,TRBV27,TRBJ1-6,CASSARQGKTANSPLHF,TGTGCCAGCAGCGCGAGGCAGGGAAAAACTGCTAATTCACCCCTCCACTTT
NA,NA,TRBV5-1,TRBJ2-1,CASSGRLASSYNEQFF,TGCGCCAGCAGCGGCAGACTGGCTAGCTCCTACAATGAGCAGTTCTTC
TRBD2,once,TRBV5-3,TRBJ2-3,CARSLVFAGGCTDTQYF,TGTGCCAGAAGCTTGGTATTTGCGGGAGGGTGCACAGATACGCAGTATTTT
NA,NA,TRBV14,TRBJ2-2,CASSHQSTGELFF,TGTGCCAGCAGCCATCAGTCCACCGGGGAGCTGTTTTTT
NA,NA,TRBV9,TRBJ1-3,CASSQQVYSGNTIYF,TGTGCCAGCAGCCAGCAGGTATACTCTGGAAACACCATATATTTT
TRBD2,NA,TRBV10-3,TRBJ2-1,CAISDPAGDKNEQFF,TGTGCCATCAGTGACCCGGCGGGAGATAAGAATGAGCAGTTCTTC
TRBD2,NA,TRBV30,TRBJ2-5,CAWSGGLAGGGTQYF,TGTGCCTGGAGTGGAGGACTAGCGGGAGGTGGGACCCAGTACTTC
NA,NA,TRBV6-1,TRBJ1-2,CASSDGTSRASFYGYTF,TGTGCCAGCAGTGATGGTACGAGCAGGGCCTCTTTCTATGGCTACACCTTC
TRBD2,NA,TRBV27,TRBJ2-1,CASTSSGRVATNEQFF,TGTGCCAGCACCTCTAGCGGGAGGGTCGCTACCAATGAGCAGTTCTTC
NA,NA,TRBV18,TRBJ2-5,CASSPTGTAETQYF,TGTGCCAGCTCACCCACCGGGACTGCCGAGACCCAGTACTTC
NA,NA,TRBV5-6,TRBJ1-2,CASSYGQSSHYGYTF,TGTGCCAGCAGCTATGGACAGAGCAGTCACTATGGCTACACCTTC
TRBD1,NA,TRBV5-1,TRBJ2-7,CASSLTGTGVYEQYF,TGCGCCAGCAGCTTGACCGGGACAGGTGTCTACGAGCAGTACTTC
NA,NA,TRBV4-1,TRBJ2-3,CASSQARAGSTDTQYF,TGCGCCAGCAGCCAAGCCCGAGCGGGCAGCACAGATACGCAGTATTTT
NA,NA,TRBV2,TRBJ1-5,CASSLWTGGNQPQHF,TGTGCCAGCAGTCTTTGGACGGGGGGCAATCAGCCCCAGCATTTT
TRBD1,NA,TRBV5-4,TRBJ1-1,CASSRTGRTEAFF,TGTGCCAGCAGCCGGACAGGGCGGACTGAAGCTTTCTTT
TRBD2,NA,TRBV27,TRBJ2-1,CASSLWEGNSYNEQFF,TGTGCCAGCAGTTTATGGGAGGGAAACTCCTACAATGAGCAGTTCTTC
TRBD2,NA,TRBV6-6,TRBJ2-6,CASSWREGAGANVLTF,TGTGCCAGCAGCTGGCGGGAGGGAGCTGGGGCCAACGTCCTGACTTTC
TRBD2,NA,TRBV10-3,TRBJ2-7,CAIGDSSGSSYEQYF,TGTGCCATCGGGGATTCTAGCGGAAGCTCCTACGAGCAGTACTTC
NA,NA,TRBV7-3,TRBJ2-1,CASSLRQEIPTYNEQFF,TGTGCCAGCAGCCTCAGACAGGAGATTCCTACCTACAATGAGCAGTTCTTC
TRBD2,once,TRBV11-2,TRBJ2-1,CASSTTAGAYNEQFF,TGTGCCAGCAGCACAACAGCGGGAGCCTACAATGAGCAGTTCTTC
NA,NA,TRBV27,TRBJ1-2,CASSTRTALGGYGYTF,TGTGCCAGCAGTACCCGGACAGCCCTTGGTGGCTATGGCTACACCTTC